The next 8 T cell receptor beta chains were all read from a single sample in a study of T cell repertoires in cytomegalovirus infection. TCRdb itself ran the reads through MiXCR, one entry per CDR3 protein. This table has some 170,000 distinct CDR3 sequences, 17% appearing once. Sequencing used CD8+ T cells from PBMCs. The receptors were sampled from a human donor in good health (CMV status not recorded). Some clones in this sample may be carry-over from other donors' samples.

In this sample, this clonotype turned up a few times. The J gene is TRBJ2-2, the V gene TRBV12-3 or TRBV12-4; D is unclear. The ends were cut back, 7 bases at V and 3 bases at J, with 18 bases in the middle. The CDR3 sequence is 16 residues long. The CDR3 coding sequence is TGTGCCAGCACCGTCGACTTTAATCGTGACACCGGGGAGCTGTTTTTT. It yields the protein CASTVDFNRDTGELFF.

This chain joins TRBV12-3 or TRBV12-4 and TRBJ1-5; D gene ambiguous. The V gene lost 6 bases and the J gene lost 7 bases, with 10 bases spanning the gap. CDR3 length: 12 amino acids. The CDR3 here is CASRVAGQPQHF. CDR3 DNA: TGTGCCAGCAGAGTGGCGGGGCAGCCCCAGCATTTT.

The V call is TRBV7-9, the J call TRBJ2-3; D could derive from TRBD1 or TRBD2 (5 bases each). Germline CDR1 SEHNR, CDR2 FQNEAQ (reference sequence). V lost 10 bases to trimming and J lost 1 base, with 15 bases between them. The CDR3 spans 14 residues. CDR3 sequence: CAKWSGTGTDTQYF. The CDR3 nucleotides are TGTGCCAAATGGTCCGGGACCGGCACAGATACGCAGTATTTT.

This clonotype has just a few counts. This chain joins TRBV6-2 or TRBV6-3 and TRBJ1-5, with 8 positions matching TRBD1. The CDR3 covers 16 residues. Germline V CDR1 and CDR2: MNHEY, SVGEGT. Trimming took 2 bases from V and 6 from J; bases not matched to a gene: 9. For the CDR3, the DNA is TGTGCCAGCAGTTACATCGGACAGGGTATTCCTCAGCCCCAGCATTTT. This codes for CASSYIGQGIPQPQHF.

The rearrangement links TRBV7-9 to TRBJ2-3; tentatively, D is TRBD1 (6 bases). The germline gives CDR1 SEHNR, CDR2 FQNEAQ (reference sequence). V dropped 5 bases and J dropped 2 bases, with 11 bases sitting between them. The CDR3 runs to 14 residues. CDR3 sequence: CASSRLGATDTQYF. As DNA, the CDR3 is TGTGCCAGCAGCCGATTGGGGGCCACAGATACGCAGTATTTT.

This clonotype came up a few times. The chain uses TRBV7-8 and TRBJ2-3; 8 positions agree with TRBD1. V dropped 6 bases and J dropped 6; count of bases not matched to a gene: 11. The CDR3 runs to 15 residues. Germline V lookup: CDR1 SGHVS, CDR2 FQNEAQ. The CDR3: CASRSPDRAGDTQYF. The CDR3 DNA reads TGTGCCAGCAGATCCCCGGACAGGGCAGGGGATACGCAGTATTTT.

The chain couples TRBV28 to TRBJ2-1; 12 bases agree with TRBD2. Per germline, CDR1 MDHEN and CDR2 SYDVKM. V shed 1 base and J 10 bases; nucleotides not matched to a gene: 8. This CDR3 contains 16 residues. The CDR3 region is CASSLYLAGGQREQFF. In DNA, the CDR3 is TGTGCCAGCAGTTTATACCTAGCGGGGGGGCAAAGGGAGCAGTTCTTC. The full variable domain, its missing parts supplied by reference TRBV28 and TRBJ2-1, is DVKVTQSSRYLVKRTGEKVFLECVQDMDHENMFWYRQDPGLGLRLIYFSYDVKMKEKGDIPEGYSVSREKKERFSLILESASTNQTSMYLCASSLYLAGGQREQFFGPGTRLTVL.

The CDR3 sequence is CAWSEILGLDEQYF. The CDR3 DNA is TGTGCCTGGAGTGAGATCCTGGGACTTGACGAGCAGTACTTC. The chain combines TRBV30 with TRBJ2-7, with D possibly matching TRBD2 (6 bases). V was clipped by 1 base and J by 5 bases, with 15 bases between them. The CDR3 loop spans 14 amino acids. Germline V gene lookup returns CDR1 GTSNPN and CDR2 SVGIG (reference sequence).